These 4 T cell receptor beta chains were sequenced from one sample in a study of blood T cell repertoires in COVID-19. Sequencing was performed with immunoSEQ multiplex PCR; in TCRdb, only in-frame clones are kept and a portion is missing. This sample has around 470,000 clones; roughly 87% occur once, and the top ten carry about 0.6%. What was sequenced was PBMCs or T cells enriched from blood (not recorded which). These receptors came from a man younger than 35 who had recovered from COVID-19.

V gene TRBV6-1 combines with J gene TRBJ1-3; D is unclear. V was clipped by 4 bases and J by 0 bases, with 13 bases between them. Germline V gene data show CDR1 as MNHNS and CDR2 as SASEGT. The CDR3 covers 16 residues. CDR3 coding DNA: TGTGCCAGCAGTGTACAGCTCCCGAGCTCTGGAAACACCATATATTTT. It is translated as CASSVQLPSSGNTIYF.

This chain links TRBV6-5 with TRBJ1-1, with D possibly matching TRBD1 (6 bases). The ends were cut back, 3 bases at V and 3 bases at J, with 11 bases in the middle. The CDR3 has 14 amino acids. Germline CDR1 and CDR2: MNHEY and SVGAGI. The CDR3 here is CASSYQGRDTEAFF. In DNA form, the CDR3 reads TGTGCCAGCAGTTATCAGGGGAGGGACACTGAAGCTTTCTTT.

The V and J genes are TRBV28 and TRBJ2-6; D might be TRBD1 (5 bases). The CDR3 consists of 17 residues. Trimming left V 2 bases short and J 0 bases short, with 11 bases between. The germline V gene has CDR1 MDHEN and CDR2 SYDVKM. CDR3 sequence: CASSLPGISSGANVLTF. The CDR3 DNA reads as TGTGCCAGCAGTTTACCAGGGATTAGCTCTGGGGCCAACGTCCTGACTTTC.

V and J are TRBV4-2 and TRBJ1-2; TRBD1 agrees at 7 bases. Trimming took 0 bases from V and 3 from J; bases not matched to a gene: 4. There are 15 residues in the CDR3. Looked up from germline, CDR1 is LGHNA and CDR2 is YNFKEQ. The CDR3 sequence is CASSQDQDRDYGYTF. Here the CDR3 DNA reads TGTGCCAGCAGCCAAGATCAAGACAGGGACTATGGCTACACCTTC.